The 10 T cell receptor beta chains reported below all come from one sample, sequenced in a study of T cell responses to AZD1222 COVID-19 vaccine. Generated by immunoSEQ multiplex PCR, the TCRdb table keeps only in-frame clones and is missing some. The table has 95,000 to 150,000 clones, roughly 87% seen once; the top ten hold roughly 9.8%. This sample comprised peripheral blood, obtained on day 0 of AZD1222 vaccination. These receptor sequences come from an adult in good health.

J is TRBJ2-5 and V is TRBV3-1 (or the pseudogene TRBV3-2); perhaps TRBD2 as D (5 bases). This CDR3 region has 16 residues. V dropped 2 bases and J dropped 7 bases, with 20 bases sitting between them. From germline, CDR1 is LGHDT and CDR2 YNNKEL (reference sequence). DNA of the CDR3: TGTGCCAGCAGCCAAAACGCTAGAGGGCTATTGGTGACCCAGTACTTC. It yields the protein CASSQNARGLLVTQYF.

CDR3 DNA: TGTGCCAGCAGCTTAATCGCAACAGGGCGGGAGCAGTTCTTC. It yields the protein CASSLIATGREQFF. The gene calls are TRBV11-3 and TRBJ2-1, with a possible D match to TRBD1 (6 bases). This CDR3 spans 14 amino acids. V was cut by 2 bases and J by 10 bases, with 15 bases left in between. Germline V gives CDR1 SGHNT, CDR2 YENEEA.

The rearrangement joins TRBV28 to TRBJ1-4; tentatively, D is TRBD1 (6 bases). CDR3 size: 13 residues. Per germline, CDR1 MDHEN and CDR2 SYDVKM. Trimming shortened V by 6 bases and J by 8 bases, and 13 bases separated the two germline ends. CDR3 bases: TGTGCCAGCAGGCGAAACAGGGTCGAAAAACTGTTTTTT. Residues: CASRRNRVEKLFF. Looking up the rest from reference TRBV28 and TRBJ1-4 gives the full variable domain: DVKVTQSSRYLVKRTGEKVFLECVQDMDHENMFWYRQDPGLGLRLIYFSYDVKMKEKGDIPEGYSVSREKKERFSLILESASTNQTSMYLCASRRNRVEKLFFGSGTQLSVL.

The V and J genes are TRBV27 and TRBJ2-2; D is unresolved. This CDR3 contains 14 residues. Between the trimmed V and J ends, which lost 7 bases and 1 base, there was a span of 10 bases. The germline V gene has CDR1 MNHEY and CDR2 SMNVEV (reference sequence). CDR3 bases: TGTGCCAGCACTAGAACGGGGAACACCGGGGAGCTGTTTTTT. It is translated as CASTRTGNTGELFF.

J is TRBJ1-5 and V is TRBV11-3; possibly TRBD1 for D (5 bases). CDR1 and CDR2 (germline): SGHNT, YENEEA. V was pared by 11 bases and J by 4 bases, with 9 bases between. There are 11 residues in the CDR3. The chain's CDR3 is CARQSNQPQHF. The CDR3 bases are TGTGCCCGACAGAGTAATCAGCCCCAGCATTTT.

The V gene is TRBV18, the J gene TRBJ2-2, with a weak D call TRBD1 (5 bases). This CDR3 spans 15 amino acids. Trimming stripped 1 base from V and 4 bases from J, with 10 bases between. The V gene's germline CDR1 is KGHSH and CDR2 LQKENI. The CDR3 protein is CASSPQGALTGELFF. The CDR3 DNA follows: TGTGCCAGCTCACCACAAGGGGCCCTCACCGGGGAGCTGTTTTTT.

J is TRBJ1-2 and V is TRBV7-9; tentatively, D is TRBD1 (5 bases). This CDR3 region has 15 residues. The germline V and J ends were trimmed by 5 bases and 4 bases, with 17 bases remaining between them. Germline values: CDR1 SEHNR, CDR2 FQNEAQ (reference sequence). In DNA form, the CDR3 reads TGTGCCAGCAGCCTGGGGGAGATTTCGAGCTATGGCTACACCTTC. It codes for CASSLGEISSYGYTF.

V gene TRBV20-1 combines with J gene TRBJ2-7; D unclear. Trimming shortened V by 3 bases and J by 0 bases, and 12 bases separated the two germline ends. The CDR3 runs to 14 residues. From germline, CDR1 is DFQATT and CDR2 SNEGSKA (reference sequence). CDR3 in amino acids: CSASPYPSSYEQYF. The CDR3 DNA reads as TGCAGTGCTAGTCCATACCCAAGCTCCTACGAGCAGTACTTC.

The chain carries TRBV11-3 and TRBJ2-7, with 7 bases identical to TRBD2. Germline trimming cut 5 bases from V and 5 bases from J; bases unmatched to any gene: 12. Germline values: CDR1 SGHNT, CDR2 YENEEA. The CDR3 loop spans 15 amino acids. The DNA of the CDR3 is TGTGCCAGCAGCCCCTTCCGGACTAGGTCCCACGAGCAGTACTTC. Amino acid sequence: CASSPFRTRSHEQYF.

This sequence joins TRBV27 and TRBJ2-7; 9 bases map to TRBD2. This CDR3 is 15 amino acids long. V shed 3 bases and J 2 bases; nucleotides not matched to a gene: 5. Germline V gene data show CDR1 as MNHEY and CDR2 as SMNVEV (reference sequence). The CDR3: CASSFGAGGTYEQYF. CDR3 sequence (DNA): TGTGCCAGCAGTTTCGGAGCGGGGGGTACCTACGAGCAGTACTTC.